A single sample gave rise to the 4 T cell receptor beta chains below, sequenced in a study of cytomegalovirus exposure and HLA in healthy donors. The PCR employed 60 Vbeta primers together with 13 Jbeta primers. Method: immunoSEQ multiplex PCR; TCRdb's copy keeps in-frame clones and lacks some. The sample holds 95,000 to 150,000 clones, roughly four fifths seen once. Sequencing was performed on PBMCs. These receptors came from a woman younger than 30 in good health and CMV-seronegative.

The gene calls are TRBV7-2 and TRBJ1-2; D is unresolved. CDR1 is SGHTA, CDR2 FQGNSA, per germline. Trimming stripped 1 base from V and 4 bases from J, with 7 bases between. CDR3 length: 13 residues. CDR3 loop: CASSLGAPYGYTF. Written as DNA, the CDR3 is TGTGCCAGCAGCTTAGGGGCACCCTATGGCTACACCTTC. The full variable domain, with the rest looked up from reference TRBV7-2 and TRBJ1-2, is GAGVSQSPSNKVTEKGKDVELRCDPISGHTALYWYRQSLGQGLEFLIYFQGNSAPDKSGLPSDRFSAERTGGSVSTLTIQRTQQEDSAVYLCASSLGAPYGYTFGSGTRLTVV.

The gene calls are TRBV27 and TRBJ2-2, with TRBD1 matching 7 bases. The CDR3 is 15 residues long. Germline CDR1 and CDR2: MNHEY and SMNVEV (reference sequence). Trimming cost V 7 bases and J 1 base; bases outside gene matches: 6. CDR3: CASKVTGMNTGELFF. CDR3 in DNA: TGTGCCAGCAAAGTGACAGGGATGAACACCGGGGAGCTGTTTTTT.

The chain employs TRBV29-1 and TRBJ2-7; 7 nucleotides line up with TRBD1. The junction had 0 bases not matched to a gene; V was cut back by 4 bases and J by 3 bases. This CDR3 has 11 amino acids. From germline, CDR1 is SQVTM and CDR2 ANQGSEA. The CDR3 protein is CSVGTGYEQYF. In DNA form, the CDR3 reads TGCAGCGTTGGGACAGGCTACGAGCAGTACTTC.

J is TRBJ2-7 and V is TRBV7-2; 7 nucleotides agree with TRBD2. This CDR3 contains 11 residues. V shed 5 bases and J 7 bases; nucleotides not matched to a gene: 2. The germline V gene has CDR1 SGHTA and CDR2 FQGNSA. The DNA of the CDR3 is TGTGCCAGCAGCCGCGGGAGTGAGCAGTACTTC. Encoded protein: CASSRGSEQYF. Complete variable domain (other parts from reference TRBV7-2 and TRBJ2-7): GAGVSQSPSNKVTEKGKDVELRCDPISGHTALYWYRQSLGQGLEFLIYFQGNSAPDKSGLPSDRFSAERTGGSVSTLTIQRTQQEDSAVYLCASSRGSEQYFGPGTRLTVT.